The sequence of this T cell receptor (beta chain) was determined in a study of cytomegalovirus exposure and HLA in healthy donors. Those who donated were healthy bone marrow donors. This CDR3 has 15 residues. Trimming removed 2 bases from V and 5 bases from J; junction bases left unmatched: 5. Germline CDR1 is SGDLS and CDR2 is YYNGEE. As regards this clone: Its antigen is undetermined.

This PCR relied on a set of 60 Vbeta primers and 13 Jbeta primers. Clones were sequenced by immunoSEQ multiplex PCR, and TCRdb holds only the in-frame ones, with some missing. The sample has 200,000 to 250,000 clones; roughly 84% are singletons. Study outcomes and limitations: Association of a missense DCLRE1C variant with TCR beta V- and J-gene trimming was reported in a later analysis. After further analysis at a later stage, roughly 16,000 TCR beta sequences were associated with HLA alleles at 0.05 false discovery rate.

This clonotype was sampled from a girl aged 2 to 9 in good health and CMV-seronegative. Material for sequencing was PBMCs. V usage is TRBV9 and J usage is TRBJ2-5, with 11 nucleotides matching TRBD2. CDR3 loop: CASSVSGGAGETQYF. CDR3 DNA sequence: TGTGCCAGCAGCGTTAGCGGGGGGGCCGGGGAGACCCAGTACTTC.